This T cell receptor beta chain was captured by sequencing in a study of cytomegalovirus exposure and HLA in healthy donors. The primer mix had 60 Vbeta and 13 Jbeta primers. Per the authors' pipeline: The count from a later analysis was some 76 million unique TCR beta chains, 9 million to 12 million of them shared. Using immunoSEQ multiplex PCR, the repertoire was profiled, and TCRdb retains in-frame clones only, with some absent. V and J calls plus clone size are reproduced from that table; the DNA served to infer D and trimming. The repertoire holds about 140,000 clones, with around 80% as singletons. Notes on the study in general: Another analysis was done later, and it associated more than 15,000 TCR beta sequences with HLA alleles at 0.05 false discovery rate.

A remark on this clone: Its antigen is not identified.

Germline CDR1 and CDR2: SEHNR and FQNEAQ (reference sequence). The J segment lost 7 bases and the V segment lost 5 bases, leaving 5 bases of the junction unmatched. The CDR3 spans 13 residues. The rearrangement uses TRBV7-9 and TRBJ1-2, with 9 bases that match TRBD1. The sample taken for sequencing was PBMCs. The sequence was obtained from a young man in good health. The CDR3 protein is CASSTGQGGGYTF. DNA for the CDR3: TGTGCCAGCAGCACGGGACAGGGCGGTGGCTACACCTTC.